This T cell receptor (beta chain) was identified in a study of T cell repertoires in cytomegalovirus infection. Background on the study: In public TCR beta signatures, there were indications of both CMV infection and matching HLA type.

In TCRdb, the reads were re-called with MiXCR into one record per CDR3 protein. Altogether approximately 500,000 distinct CDR3 sequences are present, approximately 11% being singletons, with the ten largest covering about 10%. Germline loops: CDR1 LNHDA, CDR2 SQIVND (reference sequence). The junction had 10 bases not matched to a gene; V was cut back by 7 bases and J by 9 bases. CDR3 length: 14 amino acids. The TCR sequence derives from a human donor in good health (CMV status not recorded). Some clones in this sample may be carry-over from other donors' samples. The chain links TRBV19 to TRBJ2-2; 8 nucleotides align to TRBD1. Material for sequencing was PBMCs. For the CDR3, the DNA is TGTGCCAGTACCATTTCACGGACAGGGAGGGAGCTGTTTTTT. It translates to CASTISRTGRELFF.